Listed below are T cell receptor beta chains from one sample, sequenced in a study of T cell repertoires in cytomegalovirus infection. MiXCR, run by TCRdb on the reads, gives a single entry per CDR3 protein. In the table there are more than 200,000 distinct CDR3 sequences, roughly 10% of which are singletons. Sequencing input: PBMCs. These receptors were obtained from a human donor in good health (CMV status not recorded). Some clones in this sample may be carry-over from other donors' samples. Each CDR3 is given with its conserved first and last residue. A D gene is named only where the DNA matches it firmly. Some rows have no size entry. The others give once, few or many, or a class for an expanded clone.

>many|TRBV20-1|.|TRBJ1-5
TGCAGTGCGCACTCCGGGCTCTATAGCAATCAGCCCCAGCATTTT
CSAHSGLYSNQPQHF
>.|TRBV10-3|TRBD2|TRBJ2-1
TGTGCCATCAGCGACTCGGGGGGCTCCTACAATGAGCAGTTCTTC
CAISDSGGSYNEQFF
>few|TRBV7-9|.|TRBJ1-5
TGTGCCAGCAGTAGAACGATGACAGATAGCAATCAGCCCCAGCATTTT
CASSRTMTDSNQPQHF
>many|TRBV7-2|.|TRBJ1-4
TGTGCCAGCAGTCTTACAGCTCTCCTTAGTGAAAAACTGTTTTTT
CASSLTALLSEKLFF
>many|TRBV7-8|.|TRBJ2-7
TGTGCCAGCAGCCTAGAGGGAGCCAAGTCCTACGAGCAGTACTTC
CASSLEGAKSYEQYF
>few|TRBV14|.|TRBJ2-2
TGTGCCAGCAGCCAGCGTATACAGTTAAACACCGGGGAGCTGTTTTTT
CASSQRIQLNTGELFF
>many|TRBV7-2|.|TRBJ1-2
TGTGCCAGCAGCTTACAGGGACGCTATGGCTACACCTTC
CASSLQGRYGYTF
>many|TRBV7-2|.|TRBJ2-3
TGTGCCAGCAGCTTAGGCCCCCGCCGCCCAGATACGCAGTATTTT
CASSLGPRRPDTQYF
>.|TRBV11-2|.|TRBJ1-1
TGTGCCAGCAGCCCCCAACAGGGACGGAATGAAGCTTTCTTT
CASSPQQGRNEAFF
>.|TRBV29-1|.|TRBJ1-2
TGCAGCGTTAGTAATATAGGCGGATCTGGCTACACCTTC
CSVSNIGGSGYTF
>few|TRBV7-9|.|TRBJ2-3
TGTGCCAGCAGCTTACGGAGGCCCTCCCAGGCAGATACGCAGTATTTT
CASSLRRPSQADTQYF
>few|TRBV20-1|TRBD2|TRBJ2-3
TGCAGTGCATATAGCGGGGGCAAGCAGGCAGATACGCAGTATTTT
CSAYSGGKQADTQYF
>many|TRBV7-2|.|TRBJ1-5
TGTGCCAGCAGCTTAACTTATGGTCAGCCCCAGCATTTT
CASSLTYGQPQHF
>few|TRBV5-1|TRBD1|TRBJ2-5
TGCGCCAGCAGCTTAGGAGACTACAGGGGGCTGGGAGAGACCCAGTACTTC
CASSLGDYRGLGETQYF
>.|TRBV5-5|TRBD1|TRBJ1-2
TGTGCCAGCAGCGCCCGGGACAGGGGGTTAGACTATGGCTACACCTTC
CASSARDRGLDYGYTF
>few|TRBV7-2|TRBD1|TRBJ1-5
TGTGCCAGCAGCTTTGACAGGGGGCCGGATCAGCCCCAGCATTTT
CASSFDRGPDQPQHF
>many|TRBV28|TRBD1|TRBJ1-6
TGTGCCAGCATCAGCGGACAGGGGAGCTCCTATAATTCACCCCTCCACTTT
CASISGQGSSYNSPLHF
>many|TRBV7-2|.|TRBJ2-5
TGTGCCAGCACCTTCCCAGGGGCACGCCAAGAGACCCAGTACTTC
CASTFPGARQETQYF
>.|TRBV2|.|TRBJ2-2
TGTGCCAGTCAACGAAGCGAGACCGGGGAGCTGTTTTTT
CASQRSETGELFF
>many|TRBV28|.|TRBJ2-3
TGTGCCAGCAGCCCCGGCGGGGCCAGCACAGATACGCAGTATTTT
CASSPGGASTDTQYF